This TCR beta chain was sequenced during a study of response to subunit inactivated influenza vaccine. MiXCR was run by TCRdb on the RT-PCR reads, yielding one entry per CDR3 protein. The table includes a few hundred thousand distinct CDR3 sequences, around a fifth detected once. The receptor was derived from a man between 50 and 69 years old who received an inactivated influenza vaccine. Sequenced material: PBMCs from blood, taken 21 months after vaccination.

This CDR3 reads CSVEERGRPYEQYF. CDR3 coding DNA: TGCAGCGTTGAGGAGCGGGGCAGGCCCTACGAGCAGTACTTC. This rearrangement joins TRBV29-1 to TRBJ2-7; TRBD2 aligns across 7 bases. CDR1 SQVTM and CDR2 ANQGSEA come from the germline V gene. The CDR3 totals 14 residues. V was pared by 3 bases and J by 2 bases, with 7 bases of the junction left unmatched.